One sample yielded the 26 T cell receptor beta chains listed below, sequenced in a study of T cells in Graves' hyperthyroidism and ophthalmopathy. Authors of the study amplified TCR beta CDR3 regions from RNA transcripts. A set of HTBI primers served as the primers for a first-round RT-PCR of the TCR CDR3. TCRdb reprocessed the multiplex PCR reads with MiXCR, giving one entry per CDR3 protein. In the table there are roughly 400,000 distinct CDR3 sequences, roughly 14% of which are singletons. Source material: blood. These receptors came from a woman aged 18-30 years with Graves' hyperthyroidism that later progressed to Graves' ophthalmopathy.

Note on this clonotype: Sequence at one end of the junction differs from germline and may be a read error. The chain's CDR3 is CASTRAGATQGTQYF. As DNA, the CDR3 is TGTGCCAGCACCCGAGCGGGAGCGACGCAAGGGACCCAGTACTTC. V usage is TRBV28 and J usage is TRBJ2-5; 8 bases line up with TRBD2. Germline CDR1 MDHEN, CDR2 SYDVKM. The CDR3 is 15 amino acids.

At least ten counts were recorded for this clonotype. The chain links TRBV18 to TRBJ2-5, with D perhaps TRBD2 (6 bases). The germline V gene encodes CDR1 KGHSH and CDR2 LQKENI. Trimming removed 3 bases at V and 3 bases at J, with 8 bases between. CDR3 size: 13 residues. CDR3 region: CASSPDYEETQYF. CDR3 nucleotides: TGTGCCAGCTCACCGGACTACGAAGAGACCCAGTACTTC.

At least ten counts were recorded for this clonotype. V gene TRBV6-2 or TRBV6-3 combines with J gene TRBJ1-5; D is unresolved. Trimming left V 8 bases short and J 2 bases short, with 13 bases between. Germline CDR1 reads MNHEY; CDR2 reads SVGEGT. The CDR3 has 14 residues. In DNA form, the CDR3 reads TGTGCCAGCCGGGAGGGAGGTGGCAATCAGCCCCAGCATTTT. It encodes CASREGGGNQPQHF.

Many counts were recorded for this clonotype. The chain employs TRBV30 and TRBJ1-2; 7 bases agree with TRBD1. Germline values: CDR1 GTSNPN, CDR2 SVGIG (reference sequence). Trimming at V came to 3 bases and at J to 5 bases, leaving 6 bases not matched to a gene. The CDR3 has 13 residues. The CDR3 DNA sequence: TGTGCCTGGAGAAGAACAGGGGAGTATGGCTACACCTTC. Residues: CAWRRTGEYGYTF.

This clonotype appeared a few times. This sequence joins TRBV25-1 and TRBJ1-5; 9 nucleotides align to TRBD1. Germline V lookup: CDR1 MGHDK, CDR2 SYGVNS. The CDR3 is made up of 15 amino acids. Trimming took 4 bases from V and 4 from J; bases not matched to a gene: 5. For the CDR3, the DNA is TGTGCCAGCAGTGGAGGACAGGGGTGGAATCAGCCCCAGCATTTT. This sequence encodes CASSGGQGWNQPQHF.

The rearrangement uses TRBV4-1 and TRBJ2-3; 16 bases fit TRBD2. Germline lookup yields CDR1 MGHRA and CDR2 YSYEKL. Losses at the gene ends were 2 bases for V and 4 bases for J; bases not matched to a gene: 9. The CDR3 sequence is 19 residues long. CDR3 coding DNA: TGCGCCAGCAGCCAAATCGGGACTAGCGGGAGGGCCTTGTCAGATACGCAGTATTTT. It translates to CASSQIGTSGRALSDTQYF.

This clonotype has more than one count but fewer than ten. The rearrangement uses TRBV27 and TRBJ2-5; D remains unclear. In germline, CDR1 is MNHEY, CDR2 SMNVEV (reference sequence). Trimming cost V 3 bases and J 2 bases, with 10 bases left between them. The length of the CDR3 is 14 residues. CDR3 protein: CASSFGRLQETQYF. CDR3 bases: TGTGCCAGCAGTTTCGGACGGCTACAAGAGACCCAGTACTTC.

There are many counts of this clonotype. This chain uses TRBV7-6 with TRBJ2-7, with 8 bases fitting TRBD2. With V trimmed by 5 bases and J by 2 bases, 11 bases remained unmatched. The CDR3 is 16 amino acids. Germline CDR1 and CDR2: SGHVS and FNYEAQ. This chain's CDR3 is CASSPIGKRGPYEQYF. The CDR3 DNA is TGTGCCAGCAGCCCCATCGGTAAGCGGGGGCCCTACGAGCAGTACTTC.

The rearrangement uses TRBV6-1 and TRBJ1-6; 7 positions agree with TRBD1. The junction had 11 bases not matched to a gene; V was cut back by 8 bases and J by 7 bases. The germline V gene has CDR1 MNHNS and CDR2 SASEGT. This CDR3 spans 15 amino acids. The CDR3 bases are TGTGCCAGCTGCATTTCGGGACAGACGAATTCACCCCTCCACTTT. Translation: CASCISGQTNSPLHF.

As to this clonotype: One end of the junction fails to match germline, which may point to a read error. The J gene is TRBJ1-1, the V gene TRBV4-1; no clear D gene. The germline V gene encodes CDR1 MGHRA and CDR2 YSYEKL. This CDR3 spans 14 amino acids. The CDR3 reads CASSQDTVNTEAFF. Written as DNA, the CDR3 is TGTGCCAGCAGCCAAGATACAGTGAACACTGAAGCTTTCTTT.

J is TRBJ2-1 and V is TRBV7-9; weak D call: TRBD2 (7 bases). Per germline, CDR1 SEHNR and CDR2 FQNEAQ (reference sequence). This CDR3 region has 15 residues. V lost 1 base, J lost 8 bases, and 15 bases lay in between. The CDR3 DNA reads as TGTGCCAGCAGCTTAGGGCGCGGGGGCGAGGATGAGCAGTTCTTC. Translating it yields CASSLGRGGEDEQFF.

This clonotype was seen many times. The CDR3, as DNA: TGTGCCAGCGGTTTCCAGGGGACCTACGAGCAGTACTTC. It encodes CASGFQGTYEQYF. The chain combines TRBV2 with TRBJ2-7, with D possibly TRBD1 on 6 matching bases. CDR1 and CDR2 from the germline V gene are SNHLY and FYNNEI. This CDR3 is built from 13 residues. Trimming took 8 bases from V and 2 from J, leaving 13 bases between them.

The chain is built from TRBV28 and TRBJ1-1, with 7 bases identical to TRBD1. V was pared by 6 bases and J by 9 bases, with 4 bases of the junction left unmatched. CDR1 is MDHEN and CDR2 is SYDVKM in the germline V gene. The CDR3 runs 11 residues. CDR3 sequence: CASSRGTKAFF. Here the CDR3 DNA reads TGTGCCAGCAGCAGGGGGACTAAAGCTTTCTTT. Supplemented by reference TRBV28 and TRBJ1-1, the full variable domain reads DVKVTQSSRYLVKRTGEKVFLECVQDMDHENMFWYRQDPGLGLRLIYFSYDVKMKEKGDIPEGYSVSREKKERFSLILESASTNQTSMYLCASSRGTKAFFGQGTRLTVV.

This clonotype was counted many times. The chain uses TRBV18 and TRBJ1-1; D might be TRBD1 (5 bases). This CDR3 is 16 amino acids long. Trimming removed 2 bases at V and 1 base at J, with 14 bases between. Germline loops: CDR1 KGHSH, CDR2 LQKENI. In nucleotides, the CDR3 is TGTGCCAGCTCACCAGAATTTGGGGGTTCGAACACTGAAGCTTTCTTT. This sequence encodes CASSPEFGGSNTEAFF.

In this sample, this clonotype turned up many times. V and J are TRBV12-3 or TRBV12-4 and TRBJ2-1, with no clear D. The CDR3 contains 14 residues. V was shortened by 5 bases and J by 8 bases, with 16 bases between the two germline ends. CDR3 bases: TGTGCCAGCAGTCGCTCAGGATGGGCCGATGAGCAGTTCTTC. Translation gives CASSRSGWADEQFF.

This clonotype was observed a few times. The chain recombines TRBV6-1 with TRBJ2-1, with 9 bases that match TRBD2. V was clipped by 6 bases and J by 7 bases; unmatched bases: 10. Germline CDR1 is MNHNS and CDR2 is SASEGT. The CDR3 sequence is 15 residues long. CDR3 amino acids: CASSALAGGPNEQFF. The CDR3 bases are TGTGCCAGCAGCGCATTGGCGGGAGGGCCGAATGAGCAGTTCTTC.

This clonotype appeared many times. V is TRBV28 and J is TRBJ1-1, with TRBD1 matching over 7 bases. CDR1 and CDR2 from the germline V gene are MDHEN and SYDVKM. With V trimmed by 6 bases and J by 2 bases, 9 bases remained unmatched. The CDR3 sequence is 15 residues long. This chain's CDR3 is CASSADRDSNTEAFF. CDR3 bases: TGTGCCAGCAGCGCCGATCGGGACAGCAACACTGAAGCTTTCTTT.

This clonotype was recorded at least ten times. J is TRBJ1-4 and V is TRBV5-1; D is unresolved. Germline V gives CDR1 SGHRS, CDR2 YFSETQ. The CDR3 extends over 14 amino acids. V was clipped by 0 bases and J by 8 bases, with 11 bases between them. CDR3 sequence: CASSLATNGEKLFF. The CDR3 nucleotides read TGCGCCAGCAGCTTGGCGACAAATGGAGAAAAACTGTTTTTT.

In its sample, this clonotype was seen many times. This chain joins TRBV4-1 and TRBJ2-3, with D possibly matching TRBD1 (5 bases). V lost 2 bases, J lost 2 bases, and 14 bases lay in between. The CDR3 runs to 16 residues. CDR1 MGHRA and CDR2 YSYEKL come from the germline V gene. CDR3 DNA sequence: TGCGCCAGCAGCCAAAACGCACAGGTCCACACAGATACGCAGTATTTT. Its translation is CASSQNAQVHTDTQYF.

This clonotype was seen a handful of times. The chain recombines TRBV19 with TRBJ2-2, with D possibly TRBD1 on 8 matching bases. Germline CDR1 reads LNHDA; CDR2 reads SQIVND (reference sequence). The CDR3 has 15 amino acids. V was pared by 3 bases and J by 4 bases, with 12 bases between. CDR3: CASSITGGATGELFF. The CDR3 bases are TGTGCCAGTAGTATCACAGGGGGGGCCACCGGGGAGCTGTTTTTT. Supplemented by reference TRBV19 and TRBJ2-2, the full variable domain reads DGGITQSPKYLFRKEGQNVTLSCEQNLNHDAMYWYRQDPGQGLRLIYYSQIVNDFQKGDIAEGYSVSREKKESFPLTVTSAQKNPTAFYLCASSITGGATGELFFGEGSRLTVL.

This clonotype was detected many times. DNA for the CDR3: TGTGCCAGCAGCCCCCGGGTTGACGCCTACGAGCAGTACTTC. Amino acids: CASSPRVDAYEQYF. The chain is built from TRBV7-9 and TRBJ2-7; no reliable D call. Germline V gene sequence: CDR1 SEHNR, CDR2 FQNEAQ (reference sequence). The CDR3 has 14 residues. V shed 5 bases and J shed 2 bases, with 13 bases lying between them. The complete variable domain, with remaining parts taken from reference TRBV7-9 and TRBJ2-7, reads DTGVSQNPRHKITKRGQNVTFRCDPISEHNRLYWYRQTLGQGPEFLTYFQNEAQLEKSRLLSDRFSAERPKGSFSTLEIQRTEQGDSAMYLCASSPRVDAYEQYFGPGTRLTVT.

The sample holds many counts of this clonotype. The chain couples TRBV2 to TRBJ2-1; perhaps D is TRBD1 or TRBD2 (5 bases each). CDR3 length: 16 residues. Germline loops: CDR1 SNHLY, CDR2 FYNNEI. Trimming took 4 bases from V and 0 from J, leaving 13 bases between them. CDR3 coding DNA: TGTGCCAGCAGTGGCCGGGACGCAAGCTCCTACAATGAGCAGTTCTTC. It translates to CASSGRDASSYNEQFF.

This clonotype turned up a few times. The chain couples TRBV7-8 to TRBJ1-5; D gene ambiguous. This CDR3 contains 14 residues. Trimming took off 5 bases at V and 9 bases at J, with 17 bases between the two ends. Germline CDR1 reads SGHVS; CDR2 reads FQNEAQ. The CDR3 loop reads CASSPRPPLMPQHF. The CDR3 region has the DNA TGTGCCAGCAGCCCTCGGCCTCCCCTCATGCCCCAGCATTTT.

With respect to this clonotype: One end of the junction does not line up with germline, which may come from a read error. The chain links TRBV13 to TRBJ2-6, with 7 bases identical to TRBD1. CDR3 size: 16 residues. Germline loops: CDR1 PRHDT, CDR2 FYEKMQ (reference sequence). This CDR3 reads CASSLRQGLGANVLTF. CDR3 bases: TGCGCCAGCAGCCTCCGACAGGGTCTTGGGGCCAACGTCCTGACTTTC.

This clonotype occurred many times. The V gene is TRBV7-9, the J gene TRBJ2-7; tentative D call: TRBD2 (6 bases). V shed 5 bases and J shed 2 bases, with 16 bases lying between them. This CDR3 has 15 amino acids. CDR1 is SEHNR and CDR2 is FQNEAQ in the germline V gene (reference sequence). The CDR3, as DNA: TGTGCCAGCAGCCCGAAAGGAGGGGCGACCTACGAGCAGTACTTC. Its translation is CASSPKGGATYEQYF.

The CDR3 DNA is TGTGCCAGCAGCTTAAGAGAGGACTCCTACGAGCAGTACTTC. Protein product: CASSLREDSYEQYF. J is TRBJ2-7 and V is TRBV7-9; D unclear. CDR3 length equals 14 residues. In germline, CDR1 is SEHNR, CDR2 FQNEAQ (reference sequence). V was pared by 2 bases and J by 0 bases, with 8 bases between.